This TCR beta chain appears in the sequencing data of a study of blood T cell repertoires in COVID-19. About the research overall: Samples representing acute and convalescent COVID-19 were sourced from the United States, Italy and Spain.

CDR1 and CDR2 from the germline V gene are MNHEY and SVGAGI. CDR3 length equals 14 residues. V dropped 8 bases and J dropped 6; count of bases not matched to a gene: 10. How the authors handled the data: Amplification with reference gene primers provided the estimates of nucleated cell counts. The protocol was immunoSEQ multiplex PCR, while the TCRdb copy is restricted to in-frame clones and leaves out a portion. Clone size and the V and J calls come from that table; the DNA yielded D and trimming. The top ten hold 3.2% of the sample, which has over 400,000 clones, approximately 83% seen once. The source material was peripheral blood. The clonotype originates from a human donor in a cohort sampled during active COVID-19. This sequence joins TRBV6-5 and TRBJ2-3, with 8 bases fitting TRBD2. The CDR3 region has the DNA TGTGCCAGCCGCCCCCTGACTAGCGAGGATACGCAGTATTTT. As protein: CASRPLTSEDTQYF.